This T cell receptor beta chain was identified in a study of T-cell reconstitution after alpha-beta-depleted transplantation in children (dated by TCRdb to the mid-2010s). Notes on the research overall: Using TCR repertoire profiling, the study quantitatively followed how T-cell immune reconstitution unfolded in children after TCRalphabeta/CD19-depleted allogeneic hematopoietic cell transplantation.

The library was built by means of PCR. Sequenced using an Illumina HiSeq 2500. To normalize quantification of the TCRbeta repertoire, the TCR libraries were built with molecular barcoding that relied on unique molecular identifiers. The public sequencing data were trimmed at Q25 with fastp and processed into clonotypes with MiXCR by TCRdb, which kept only in-frame beta chains. Rows are unified per CDR3 protein, each entry keeping the most common DNA and genes. Counted in this sample were hundreds of thousands of distinct CDR3 sequences; approximately 20% of them appeared once. Approximately 3% of the sample rests with the top ten. This clonotype was seen more than once but under ten times. The antigen it recognizes is unknown. No qualities accompany the bases; no much larger clone lies one base away. The germline V gene (reference sequence) yields LNHDA for CDR1 and SQIVND for CDR2. The CDR3 covers 15 residues, taking in both the cysteine and the phenylalanine. The only DNA kept is the CDR3, 45 bases in frame from the first base. V is pruned by 10 bases and J by 6 bases, leaving 13 bases of the junction without a gene match.

The sequence links TRBV19 to TRBJ2-7; TRBD1 fits 12 bases in the junction. This receptor was identified in a human donor who donated a stem cell graft to a child with acute lymphoblastic leukemia. Sequencing used PBMCs from the stem cell graft donor, obtained from the stem cell graft. The CDR3: CATRWGGQGASEQYF. At the DNA level, the sequence is TGTGCCACCCGGTGGGGGGGACAGGGGGCGAGCGAGCAGTACTTC.